This passage covers 20 T cell receptor beta chains from one sample sequenced in a study of shared clonotypes between healthy human individuals. The table came from immunoSEQ multiplex PCR; TCRdb's copy has only in-frame clones and leaves some out. The sample includes about 380,000 clones, 96% seen only once; the top ten take less than 0.35%. The sample consisted of memory CD8+ T cells sorted from blood. Subset reported: CD45RO+ cells pooled with CCR7-negative TemRA cells. Receptors were obtained from a man younger than 40 in good health.

This clone was seen just once. The chain combines TRBV6-1 with TRBJ2-7; D ambiguous. Trimming shortened V by 10 bases and J by 0 bases, and 4 bases separated the two germline ends. The length of the CDR3 is 10 residues. CDR1 is MNHNS and CDR2 is SASEGT in the germline V gene. The CDR3 DNA is TGTGCCACAAGCTCCTACGAGCAGTACTTC. Its protein is CATSSYEQYF.

This chain uses TRBV30 with TRBJ2-3; weak D call: TRBD2 (7 bases). Germline V CDR1 and CDR2: GTSNPN, SVGIG (reference sequence). V dropped 2 bases and J dropped 5 bases, with 17 bases sitting between them. CDR3 length: 15 residues. The CDR3 sequence: CAWSFQGGREDTQYF. The CDR3 region has the DNA TGTGCCTGGAGTTTCCAAGGGGGGAGGGAAGATACGCAGTATTTT.

V gene TRBV4-1 combines with J gene TRBJ2-2; D gene unclear. Trimming cost V 3 bases and J 4 bases, with 12 bases left between them. The CDR3 totals 15 residues. Germline CDR1 reads MGHRA; CDR2 reads YSYEKL. The CDR3 sequence is CASSHPAALTGELFF. The CDR3 region has the DNA TGCGCCAGCAGCCATCCCGCGGCCCTCACCGGGGAGCTGTTTTTT.

The rearrangement uses TRBV2 and TRBJ1-4; D unclear. V was pared by 4 bases and J by 8 bases, with 11 bases between. Per germline, CDR1 SNHLY and CDR2 FYNNEI. The CDR3 is made up of 13 amino acids. As DNA, the CDR3 is TGTGCCAGCAGTGGAGACCTGGGAGAAAAACTGTTTTTT. Translating gives CASSGDLGEKLFF. Supplemented by reference TRBV2 and TRBJ1-4, the full variable domain reads EPEVTQTPSHQVTQMGQEVILRCVPISNHLYFYWYRQILGQKVEFLVSFYNNEISEKSEIFDDQFSVERPDGSNFTLKIRSTKLEDSAMYFCASSGDLGEKLFFGSGTQLSVL.

V and J are TRBV19 and TRBJ2-7; D gene ambiguous. CDR3 length equals 13 residues. The ends were cut back, 6 bases at V and 1 base at J, with 10 bases in the middle. Germline CDR1 reads LNHDA; CDR2 reads SQIVND (reference sequence). The chain's CDR3 is CASSTTASYEQYF. The CDR3 DNA reads TGTGCCAGTAGCACCACAGCATCCTACGAGCAGTACTTC.

The V call is TRBV28, the J call TRBJ2-7; D gene uncertain. The CDR3 runs to 14 residues. Between the trimmed V and J ends, which lost 2 bases and 4 bases, there was a span of 12 bases. Looked up from germline, CDR1 is MDHEN and CDR2 is SYDVKM. The CDR3 bases are TGTGCCAGCAGTTTACAGGTTCCTTCTTACGAGCAGTACTTC. Translating gives CASSLQVPSYEQYF.

V and J are TRBV28 and TRBJ2-7, with D possibly TRBD1 on 6 matching bases. The V gene lost 4 bases and the J gene lost 3 bases, with 10 bases spanning the gap. CDR3 length: 13 amino acids. Germline-derived CDR1 and CDR2 are MDHEN and SYDVKM. In DNA form, the CDR3 reads TGTGCCAGCAGTTCACTAGGGGGCTACGAGCAGTACTTC. It codes for CASSSLGGYEQYF. Using reference TRBV28 and TRBJ2-7 for the parts outside the CDR3, the full variable domain is DVKVTQSSRYLVKRTGEKVFLECVQDMDHENMFWYRQDPGLGLRLIYFSYDVKMKEKGDIPEGYSVSREKKERFSLILESASTNQTSMYLCASSSLGGYEQYFGPGTRLTVT.

The CDR3: CASSLYEQYF. In DNA, the CDR3 is TGTGCCAGCAGCCTCTACGAGCAGTACTTC. The chain joins TRBV2 to TRBJ2-7; unclear D gene. Trimming stripped 6 bases from V and 3 bases from J, with 3 bases between. The CDR3 is 10 amino acids. Germline lookup yields CDR1 SNHLY and CDR2 FYNNEI. The full variable domain, completed using reference TRBV2 and TRBJ2-7, is EPEVTQTPSHQVTQMGQEVILRCVPISNHLYFYWYRQILGQKVEFLVSFYNNEISEKSEIFDDQFSVERPDGSNFTLKIRSTKLEDSAMYFCASSLYEQYFGPGTRLTVT.

The chain recombines TRBV28 with TRBJ2-3, with D hard to call. CDR1 and CDR2 from the germline V gene are MDHEN and SYDVKM. V lost 5 bases and J 2 bases, leaving 17 bases between the germline ends. The length of the CDR3 is 16 residues. The CDR3: CASSTGPRISTDTQYF. The CDR3 DNA is TGTGCCAGCAGTACCGGCCCTAGAATATCCACAGATACGCAGTATTTT.

This sequence joins TRBV9 and TRBJ2-3; 10 bases fit TRBD2. V lost 1 base to trimming and J lost 5 bases; unmatched junction nucleotides: 4. The germline gives CDR1 SGDLS, CDR2 YYNGEE. The CDR3 is 15 amino acids. The CDR3 nucleotides are TGTGCCAGCAGCGTAAGGCTAGCGGGAGAAGATACGCAGTATTTT. As protein: CASSVRLAGEDTQYF.

This clone was seen a single time. The chain has TRBV5-6 and TRBJ2-1, with 10 bases matching TRBD2. The CDR3 has 15 residues. CDR1 is SGHDT, CDR2 YYEEEE, per germline. With 4 bases clipped from V and 9 bases from J, the junction kept 10 bases outside the gene matches. CDR3 nucleotides: TGTGCCAGCAGCCCAACAACTAGCGGGATTGTTGAGCAGTTCTTC. Translation gives CASSPTTSGIVEQFF.

This chain connects TRBV11-2 to TRBJ1-4, with D perhaps matching TRBD1 (6 bases). The ends were cut back, 1 base at V and 8 bases at J, with 14 bases in the middle. CDR3 length equals 15 residues. The germline V gene encodes CDR1 SGHAT and CDR2 FQNNGV. The CDR3 loop reads CASSLGYRVGEKLFF. The CDR3 DNA reads TGTGCCAGCAGCTTAGGCTACAGGGTTGGGGAAAAACTGTTTTTT.

The V gene is TRBV6-6, the J gene TRBJ1-3; D might be TRBD1 (6 bases). CDR1 and CDR2 from the germline V gene are MNHNY and SVGAGI (reference sequence). Trimming left V 2 bases short and J 3 bases short, with 11 bases between. The CDR3 covers 15 residues. The DNA of the CDR3 is TGTGCCAGCAGTTACGCCAGGGGAGGTGGAAACACCATATATTTT. This gives the protein CASSYARGGGNTIYF.

This clone was seen just once. The rearrangement uses TRBV6-5 and TRBJ2-6, with D maybe TRBD2 (5 bases). This CDR3 is 14 amino acids long. Germline V CDR1 and CDR2: MNHEY, SVGAGI. V gave up 4 bases and J gave up 2 bases, with 6 bases separating them. For the CDR3, the DNA is TGTGCCAGCAGTTCGGGGACTGGGGCCAACGTCCTGACTTTC. It encodes CASSSGTGANVLTF.

The rearrangement uses TRBV10-3 and TRBJ2-1; 7 positions agree with TRBD2. Germline assignment: CDR1 ENHRY and CDR2 SYGVKD. Unmatched junction bases numbered 3, after V lost 1 base and J lost 0 bases. This CDR3 has 16 residues. The CDR3 region has the DNA TGTGCCATCAGTGAGTTAGGCGGGAGCTCCTACAATGAGCAGTTCTTC. Encoded protein: CAISELGGSSYNEQFF.

The V and J genes are TRBV9 and TRBJ2-3; D is possibly TRBD2 (6 bases). This CDR3 spans 16 amino acids. The V gene's germline CDR1 is SGDLS and CDR2 YYNGEE. V lost 0 bases and J lost 2, with 13 bases in between. The CDR3 nucleotides read TGTGCCAGCAGCGTAGAACGAGGGAGGCCCACAGATACGCAGTATTTT. It is translated as CASSVERGRPTDTQYF.

The rearrangement joins TRBV7-6 to TRBJ2-3, with 7 bases that match TRBD2. This CDR3 is 15 amino acids long. V trimming: 1 base; J trimming: 4 bases; junction bases outside the gene matches: 5. CDR1 and CDR2 from the germline V gene are SGHVS and FNYEAQ. The CDR3 reads CASSLVVGGPDTQYF. For the CDR3, the DNA is TGTGCCAGCAGCTTAGTGGTGGGAGGGCCAGATACGCAGTATTTT. The variable domain in full, completed from reference TRBV7-6 and TRBJ2-3, reads GAGVSQSPRYKVTKRGQDVALRCDPISGHVSLYWYRQALGQGPEFLTYFNYEAQQDKSGLPNDRFSAERPEGSISTLTIQRTEQRDSAMYRCASSLVVGGPDTQYFGPGTRLTVL.

The V gene is TRBV29-1, the J gene TRBJ1-1; the D gene is possibly TRBD1 (6 bases). The CDR3 is made up of 12 amino acids. The germline V gene has CDR1 SQVTM and CDR2 ANQGSEA. Trimming took off 7 bases at V and 2 bases at J, with 11 bases between the two ends. DNA for the CDR3: TGCAGCGCGACCGGGACAAACACTGAAGCTTTCTTT. This sequence encodes CSATGTNTEAFF.

This rearrangement joins TRBV28 to TRBJ2-2, with 14 positions matching TRBD2. V shed 8 bases, J shed 6 bases, and the junction held 5 bases outside the gene matches. The length of the CDR3 is 15 residues. CDR1 and CDR2 from the germline V gene are MDHEN and SYDVKM. The CDR3 sequence is CASGLAGGGSGELFF. For the CDR3, the DNA is TGTGCCAGCGGACTAGCGGGAGGCGGGTCCGGGGAGCTGTTTTTT.

The chain recombines TRBV5-1 with TRBJ2-7; D uncertain. Trimming took off 4 bases at V and 3 bases at J, with 14 bases between the two ends. Germline assignment: CDR1 SGHRS and CDR2 YFSETQ. The CDR3 has 14 amino acids. The CDR3: CASSPQVGYYEQYF. The CDR3, as DNA: TGCGCCAGCAGCCCCCAGGTGGGGTACTACGAGCAGTACTTC.